The 23 T cell receptor beta chains below all came from one sample that was sequenced in a study of T cells in Graves' hyperthyroidism and ophthalmopathy. RNA transcripts gave rise to amplified TCR beta CDR3 regions. HTBI primers were used for first-round RT-PCR of the TCR CDR3. One entry per CDR3 protein, called by TCRdb with MiXCR from the multiplex PCR reads. The data contain around 480,000 distinct CDR3 sequences, approximately 15% of them singletons. The sequencing input was blood. These receptor sequences come from a woman aged 18 to 35 with Graves' hyperthyroidism.

This clonotype showed up many times. The chain is built from TRBV12-5 and TRBJ1-1; 8 bases agree with TRBD1. J gave up 6 bases and V 7 bases, and 7 bases lay outside the gene matches. The CDR3 is 13 residues long. Germline values: CDR1 LGHNT, CDR2 FRNRAP. The CDR3 nucleotides read TGTGCTAGTGAAATGGGACAGGTATCTGAAGCTTTCTTT. Its translation is CASEMGQVSEAFF.

This clonotype has a count of ten or more. This sequence joins TRBV24-1 and TRBJ2-1; D remains ambiguous. Trimming shortened V by 0 bases and J by 3 bases, and 2 bases separated the two germline ends. The length of the CDR3 is 13 residues. Germline CDR1 and CDR2: KGHDR and SFDVKD. CDR3 amino acids: CATSDLIYNEQFF. CDR3 in DNA: TGTGCCACCAGTGATTTGATCTACAATGAGCAGTTCTTC.

This clonotype was counted ten times or more. The rearrangement links TRBV27 to TRBJ1-6; 7 bases agree with TRBD1. Germline V gene sequence: CDR1 MNHEY, CDR2 SMNVEV (reference sequence). V trimming: 4 bases; J trimming: 8 bases; junction bases outside the gene matches: 2. The CDR3 spans 13 residues. CDR3 nucleotide sequence: TGTGCCAGCAGTTCAGGGGGTGATTCACCCCTCCACTTT. Translating gives CASSSGGDSPLHF.

This clonotype was seen only a few times. The CDR3 nucleotides read TGTGCCAGCAGCTCCCTCCCGTGGGGTGAGCAGTTCTTC. Protein: CASSSLPWGEQFF. The chain combines TRBV7-8 with TRBJ2-1, with D hard to call. V lost 4 bases and J 9 bases, leaving 13 bases between the germline ends. CDR1 SGHVS and CDR2 FQNEAQ come from the germline V gene. The CDR3 is made up of 13 amino acids.

This clonotype was seen a handful of times. The V call is TRBV12-3 or TRBV12-4, the J call TRBJ1-2; D is possibly TRBD1 (6 bases). V was pared by 1 base and J by 7 bases, with 34 bases between. The CDR3 contains 21 residues. The CDR3 reads CASSLEGRGGPGFFPLCGYTF. The DNA for the CDR3 is TGTGCCAGCAGTTTAGAGGGGAGGGGGGGGCCAGGATTTTTCCCCCTATGTGGCTACACCTTC.

In this sample, this clonotype turned up many times. This chain uses TRBV5-1 with TRBJ1-2; 7 nucleotides align to TRBD1. The CDR3 contains 14 residues. The J segment lost 3 bases and the V segment lost 4 bases, leaving 6 bases of the junction unmatched. The V gene's germline CDR1 is SGHRS and CDR2 YFSETQ. The CDR3, as DNA: TGCGCCAGCAGCAAGGGACAGCTCGACTATGGCTACACCTTC. This encodes CASSKGQLDYGYTF.

This clonotype was picked up many times. This sequence joins TRBV3-1 and TRBJ2-3; D uncertain. Trimming removed 1 base from V and 2 bases from J, with 7 bases in between. The V gene's germline CDR1 is LGHDT and CDR2 YNNKEL (reference sequence). This CDR3 spans 14 amino acids. This chain's CDR3 is CASSQVWVTDTQYF. CDR3 in DNA: TGTGCCAGCAGCCAAGTCTGGGTCACAGATACGCAGTATTTT.

This clonotype showed up just a few times. This chain connects TRBV7-9 to TRBJ1-6; a weak D match, TRBD1 (5 bases). The CDR3 extends over 18 amino acids. Deletions cut 2 bases from V and 7 bases from J, with 21 bases between. Germline V gene data show CDR1 as SEHNR and CDR2 as FQNEAQ (reference sequence). The CDR3 coding sequence is TGTGCCAGCAGCTTAATCGTCGCCCGGGACCCTCTCAATTCACCCCTCCACTTT. This sequence encodes CASSLIVARDPLNSPLHF.

This clonotype has ten or more counts. This chain uses TRBV29-1 with TRBJ1-1; D is possibly TRBD1 (5 bases). The CDR3 sequence is 12 residues long. Trimming stripped 7 bases from V and 0 bases from J, with 9 bases between. Germline assignment: CDR1 SQVTM and CDR2 ANQGSEA. The CDR3 here is CSGGTVNTEAFF. The CDR3 DNA reads TGCAGCGGGGGGACGGTGAACACTGAAGCTTTCTTT.

This clonotype has a count of ten or more. This chain connects TRBV11-3 to TRBJ2-3; 7 bases align to TRBD2. In germline, CDR1 is SGHNT, CDR2 YENEEA. V lost 1 base to trimming and J lost 2 bases; unmatched junction nucleotides: 6. CDR3 length equals 16 residues. CDR3 residues: CASSLGLAEFTDTQYF. CDR3 bases: TGTGCCAGCAGCTTAGGTCTAGCGGAATTCACAGATACGCAGTATTTT.

This clonotype was seen many times. The gene calls are TRBV19 and TRBJ1-1; D is undetermined. Trimming shortened V by 1 base and J by 7 bases, and 10 bases separated the two germline ends. Germline V gene data show CDR1 as LNHDA and CDR2 as SQIVND (reference sequence). CDR3 length: 13 amino acids. The CDR3 bases are TGTGCCAGTAGTATAGGAGAGAGCTTTGAAGCTTTCTTT. It codes for CASSIGESFEAFF.

There are many counts of this clonotype. This rearrangement joins TRBV20-1 to TRBJ2-1, with 14 bases fitting TRBD2. Germline CDR1 reads DFQATT; CDR2 reads SNEGSKA (reference sequence). This CDR3 is 17 amino acids long. V dropped 6 bases and J dropped 0; count of bases not matched to a gene: 7. The CDR3 region is CSATGGTSGSSYNEQFF. The CDR3, as DNA: TGCAGTGCCACGGGTGGGACTAGCGGGAGCTCCTACAATGAGCAGTTCTTC.

This clonotype appeared many times. The chain carries TRBV28 and TRBJ1-1; the D is unclear. Germline V gene sequence: CDR1 MDHEN, CDR2 SYDVKM. This CDR3 region has 16 residues. Trimming pared 4 bases from V and 3 bases from J, leaving 18 bases between. The chain's CDR3 is CASSSEITWYDTEAFF. CDR3 nucleotide sequence: TGTGCCAGCAGTTCGGAGATAACCTGGTATGACACTGAAGCTTTCTTT.

This chain joins TRBV10-3 and TRBJ2-1; 10 bases map to TRBD2. The CDR3 is 14 residues long. Germline CDR1 and CDR2: ENHRY and SYGVKD. J lost 10 bases, V lost 6 bases, and 9 bases had no gene match. The CDR3 here is CAISPSGSGLEQFF. DNA for the CDR3: TGTGCCATCAGCCCTAGCGGGAGCGGCTTAGAGCAGTTCTTC.

This clonotype was recorded many times. J is TRBJ2-7 and V is TRBV7-3; tentative D call: TRBD1 (5 bases). The V and J ends lost 4 bases and 0 bases respectively, with 7 bases between them. Germline V CDR1 and CDR2: SGHTA, FQGTGA. This CDR3 has 13 amino acids. The CDR3 here is CASSSDNSYEQYF. CDR3 in DNA: TGTGCCAGCAGCTCGGACAACTCCTACGAGCAGTACTTC.

This clonotype was seen repeatedly, ten times or more. The chain uses TRBV7-9 and TRBJ2-7; D might be TRBD1 or TRBD2, each matching 5 bases. The germline V gene has CDR1 SEHNR and CDR2 FQNEAQ (reference sequence). Trimming shortened V by 5 bases and J by 2 bases, and 10 bases separated the two germline ends. The CDR3 has 13 residues. The CDR3: CASSPGSPYEQYF. CDR3 sequence (DNA): TGTGCCAGCAGCCCAGGGAGTCCCTACGAGCAGTACTTC.

This clonotype has a count of ten or more. The chain is built from TRBV3-1 and TRBJ1-5; D is undetermined. Germline V gene sequence: CDR1 LGHDT, CDR2 YNNKEL (reference sequence). The CDR3 totals 15 residues. The V end lost 1 base, the J end lost 0 bases, and 7 bases lay between the germline ends. The CDR3 nucleotides read TGTGCCAGCAGCCAAGGGCCAGCTAGCAATCAGCCCCAGCATTTT. This encodes CASSQGPASNQPQHF.

The rearrangement uses TRBV5-1 and TRBJ1-1; TRBD1 is a possible D gene (5 bases). The CDR3 runs 15 residues. Trimming removed 4 bases from V and 3 bases from J, with 16 bases in between. Germline V gives CDR1 SGHRS, CDR2 YFSETQ. The CDR3 nucleotides read TGCGCCAGCAGCCGCTGGGACCAACCGGACACTGAAGCTTTCTTT. Translation gives CASSRWDQPDTEAFF. The whole variable domain, filled in from reference TRBV5-1 and TRBJ1-1, reads KAGVTQTPRYLIKTRGQQVTLSCSPISGHRSVSWYQQTPGQGLQFLFEYFSETQRNKGNFPGRFSGRQFSNSRSEMNVSTLELGDSALYLCASSRWDQPDTEAFFGQGTRLTVV.

Many counts were recorded for this clonotype. The CDR3 sequence: CASSVNSRGGTEAFF. CDR3 in DNA: TGCGCCAGCAGTGTAAATAGTCGGGGGGGCACTGAAGCTTTCTTT. This chain uses TRBV10-2 with TRBJ1-1, with TRBD1 as a possible D gene (5 bases). Trimming left V 4 bases short and J 4 bases short, with 16 bases between. This CDR3 has 15 residues. Germline lookup yields CDR1 WSHSY and CDR2 SAAADI.

This clonotype was found many times. This chain joins TRBV5-5 and TRBJ1-5; D remains ambiguous. There are 16 residues in the CDR3. Germline CDR1 and CDR2: SGHKS and YYEKEE (reference sequence). V was trimmed by 0 bases and J by 0 bases, leaving 10 bases between them. The CDR3 DNA follows: TGTGCCAGCAGCTTGGGGCCCGGTGATAGCAATCAGCCCCAGCATTTT. Protein: CASSLGPGDSNQPQHF.

In this sample, this clonotype turned up a few times. The chain joins TRBV10-3 to TRBJ2-1; 11 positions agree with TRBD2. V lost 2 bases to trimming and J lost 6 bases; unmatched junction nucleotides: 6. There are 16 residues in the CDR3. Germline V gene data show CDR1 as ENHRY and CDR2 as SYGVKD. This chain's CDR3 is CAISEISGRGSNEQFF. CDR3 sequence (DNA): TGTGCCATCAGTGAGATTAGCGGGAGGGGGAGCAATGAGCAGTTCTTC.

This clonotype occurred a few times. In DNA, the CDR3 is TGTGCCAGCAGTTATGGACGTCACACTGAAGCTTTCTTT. It codes for CASSYGRHTEAFF. The chain links TRBV6-5 to TRBJ1-1; D gene ambiguous. V gave up 3 bases and J gave up 3 bases, with 8 bases separating them. The germline V gene has CDR1 MNHEY and CDR2 SVGAGI. The CDR3 sequence is 13 residues long.

This clonotype was detected ten times or more. V is TRBV6-5 and J is TRBJ2-7, with TRBD2 matching 8 bases. With V trimmed by 2 bases and J by 7 bases, 10 bases remained unmatched. CDR1 and CDR2 (germline): MNHEY, SVGAGI. The CDR3 is 15 residues long. CDR3 in DNA: TGTGCCAGCAGTTACGTCGAGCGGGGGTCGCGTGAGCAGTACTTC. Translated: CASSYVERGSREQYF.